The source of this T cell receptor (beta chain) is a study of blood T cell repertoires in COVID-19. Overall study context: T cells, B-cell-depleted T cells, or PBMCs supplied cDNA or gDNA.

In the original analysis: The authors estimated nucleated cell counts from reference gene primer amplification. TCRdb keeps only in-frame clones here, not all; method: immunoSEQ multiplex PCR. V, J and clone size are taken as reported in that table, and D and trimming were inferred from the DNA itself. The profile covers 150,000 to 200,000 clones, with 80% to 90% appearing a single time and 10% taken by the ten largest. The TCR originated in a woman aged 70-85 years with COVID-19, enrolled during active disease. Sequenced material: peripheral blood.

The CDR3 DNA reads as TGTGCCAGCATCTTGACAGGGGCGAGTCAGCCCCAGCATTTT. This codes for CASILTGASQPQHF. This rearrangement joins TRBV6-5 to TRBJ1-5; TRBD1 matches 8 bases. CDR3 length: 14 amino acids. Germline CDR1 and CDR2: MNHEY and SVGAGI. The ends lost 7 bases at V and 6 bases at J; junction bases unmatched: 8.